Below, one TCR beta chain is given with its context. This clone's antigen is unknown. Within one base of it there is no much larger clone, and no base qualities were kept. Libraries were built with the immunoSEQ multiplex PCR assay. A mixture of 60 forward primers for TCR Vbeta segments and 13 reverse primers for TCR Jbeta segments was used in the multiplex PCR. The CDR3 region of rearranged TCR beta genes was amplified from genomic DNA by a multiplex PCR assay. The Illumina HiSeq System was used to sequence the amplified TCR beta libraries as 87-base-pair reads. In the paper's pipeline: In a later analysis, tens of millions of unique TCR beta chains were counted across the 500 to 700 repertoires, and about 9.9 million of these chains were shared by at least two donors. A nearest-neighbor algorithm error-corrected the raw reads and collapsed the reads into unique sequences, merging closely related sequences to remove PCR and sequencing errors. V, D and J gene segments were assigned by aligning CDR3 sequences to IMGT reference sequences. For a sequence to be retained, a match of at least six nucleotides was required to both a V gene segment and a J gene segment. Rearrangements were classified as productive when the CDR3 lacked stop codons and remained in frame with V and J, and all other rearrangements were classified as non-productive. Following IMGT convention, CDR3 was defined as the stretch from the second conserved V-encoded cysteine up to the conserved J-encoded phenylalanine. The earlier analysis of about 500 of the donors excluded sequences that lacked an unambiguous match to a single V gene segment. An earlier analysis of almost 600 of the donors classified V segments as functional when productive rearrangements were above 56.7% and as segregating when the standard deviation between donors was above 5%. A statistical classification framework was developed to diagnose cytomegalovirus status using the catalog of TCR beta chain sequences. In a later analysis, V and J genes were assigned by comparing TCR nucleotide sequences against IMGT/GENE-DB human TR gene sequences. The TCRdist pipeline was used in a later analysis to assign CDR3 sequences and most-parsimonious VDJ recombination scenarios. In a later analysis, each TCR beta chain was defined by its CDR3 amino acid sequence together with its V-gene family, and reads without a unique V-gene family were excluded. In a later analysis, 500 to 650 highly shared, low-generation-probability nucleotide sequences were removed to address suspected cross-contamination and a sequencing artifact. For each public chain, a later analysis derived a clonal expansion index from normalized ranks of inferred template counts within each repertoire. Generation probabilities in a later analysis came from a VDJ recombination model fitted to out-of-frame rearrangements, and those results were checked against IGoR. A later analysis scored TCR-TCR, TCR-HLA and TCR-CMV co-occurrence with hypergeometric tests, applying a repertoire-size bias correction to TCR pairs. A later analysis estimated false discovery rates by permuting HLA or CMV assignments 20 times. In a later analysis, co-occurring TCRs were grouped using DBSCAN, with TCRdist sequence similarity added in when clustering inside HLA-allele-positive subsets. Repertoires with fewer than 30,000 or more than 120,000 public chains, plus five repertoires with anomalous nucleotide sharing, were excluded from co-occurrence clustering. In its TCRdb copy, this immuneACCESS table keeps in-frame sequences only and misses some clones. Where compared with another copy, unresolved V genes explain less than half of these, and the others have no known cause. D and trimming were read from the DNA, whereas the V and J calls and clone size are those reported in that table. In all, the sample holds around 180,000 clones, and approximately 78% of those were seen once. The top ten constitute about 2.4% of the sample.

This entry belongs to a study of cytomegalovirus exposure and HLA in healthy donors listed by TCRdb under 2017. As for the study more broadly: In an earlier analysis of roughly 590 of the donors, approximately 260 Gb of sequence data and 100 million or so unique TCR beta sequences from about 179 million T cells were reported. The number of typed donors differed by locus: roughly 620-630 for A, B, C, DRB1 and DQB1; 500 to 550 for DQA1; over 600 for DPA1; and around 490 for DPB1. HLA typing included class I and class II loci at four-digit resolution. Among roughly 400 genotyped donors of the cohort, an average of approximately 240,000 unique TCR beta nucleotide sequences was sequenced per donor, of which about 19% were non-productive. Among the approximately 400 genotyped donors, approximately 81% belonged to the genetic ancestry cluster associated with self-reported Caucasian donors. Every discovery cohort repertoire had been produced on one sequencing platform. Rather than using new phenotypic data, the later analysis identified candidate immune exposures from TCR beta sequences and from how often those sequences occurred across donors. An early release covering roughly 600 HLA-typed donors comprised 300 to 350 gigabases of sequencing data and roughly 85 million unique TCR sequences. In a later analysis, previously published TCR beta repertoires from more than 500 donors were re-analyzed and high-resolution HLA genotyping was added so that TCR occurrence patterns could be studied. Donor age, sex, ethnicity and CMV serostatus were compiled alongside the repertoire data. A later genetic analysis used genome-wide SNP genotypes for about three fifths of the 666 donors, treating that subset as a discovery cohort. The study profiled the T cell repertoires of fewer than 850 subjects by immunosequencing and related them to cytomegalovirus serostatus. To decide whether each TCR beta V gene segment behaved as functional or pseudogenic, an earlier analysis of some 580 of the donors relied on high-throughput TCR beta sequencing. Because of strong linkage in the cohort, four to six DR-DQ haplotypes were treated as single units for association and clustering. The study aimed to test whether signatures of past pathogen exposure could be identified by cataloging public T cell receptors. To predict cytomegalovirus infection status, the study combined high-throughput TCR immunosequencing, statistical association of individual TCRs with disease status, and machine learning. A separate validation cohort of about 110 different subjects was used in addition to the approximately 610-subject first cohort.

The investigation overall reported the following: In vitro tests confirmed that a few of the cytomegalovirus-associated TCR beta chains recognize cytomegalovirus antigens. In a later analysis, most CMV-associated TCR beta chains were found to appear HLA-restricted, with HLA associations seemingly driven largely by CMV exposure. The presence/absence analyses assumed that sequencing depth was roughly uniform across donors, and that assumption may not be true. In a later genetic analysis, fewer N-insertions in productive TCRs were reported among donors in an Asian-associated ancestry cluster than the roughly 700-donor mean. The authors suggested that the approach could potentially be generalized to other disease states and immunological phenotypes. In both the original and validation cohorts, the classifier was reported to diagnose cytomegalovirus status with high specificity and sensitivity. In an earlier analysis of 587 of the donors, most TCR beta V segments appeared in productive rearrangements about 87% or about 30% of the time, broadly matching IMGT annotations. Immune exposure information for the cohort was limited to CMV serostatus. A later analysis associated roughly 17,000 TCR beta sequences with specific HLA alleles at a false discovery rate of 0.05. A cluster of highly shared sequence variants was judged likely to represent a technical artifact of the sequencing pipeline. Across donors, most TCR sequences were observed very rarely, whereas some public TCRs were present in many individuals. A total of 164 TCR beta chains were listed by the study as associated with cytomegalovirus. Because HLA typing was unavailable for some donors at each locus, only the typed subset was used in association tests. In this cohort, only TCR beta chains were sequenced, and detectable features were limited by the absence of alpha or paired-chain data. In a later analysis, several top co-occurrence clusters were reported to appear linked to parvovirus B19, influenza, CMV and Epstein-Barr virus. In a later analysis, the rate of TCR association differed among HLA loci, with DRB1 alleles having the most associated TCRs and HLA-C alleles having the fewest. Correlated functional status among segregating V segments might reflect linkage disequilibrium, but an unknown experimental factor could not be ruled out. The 87-base-pair reads could not distinguish some IMGT-functional V segments, including TRBV6-2 and TRBV6-3, so those segments were excluded. Because counts were too low, some 17 rarely observed V segments, including chromosome 9 orphons, were excluded from the earlier analysis of 587 of the donors. In a later analysis, HLA-associated TCR beta chains were found to be more clonally expanded and to have lower generation probabilities than equally common non-associated chains. V-gene and J-gene trimming of TCR beta chains was associated with a missense DCLRE1C variant in a later genetic analysis, and the association was replicated in an independent cohort. When HLA alleles, especially DR and DQ, strongly co-occurred, TCR associations were difficult to assign to individual alleles. A further reported finding was that TCR beta sequences accurately predicted the HLA-A and HLA-B alleles for most subjects in the first cohort.

The cohort comprised hundreds of healthy bone marrow donors. Cohort members were all nominally healthy when sampled, although unrecorded immune exposures were likely present. The donor was CMV seronegative and belonged to the group of around 350 seronegative cohort members. Every donor gave a peripheral blood sample, and the peripheral blood mononuclear cells from that sample were used for TCR beta sequencing. Genomic DNA was extracted from the blood cell samples with the Qiagen DNeasy Blood Extraction Kit. The CDR3 starts with the cysteine, ends with the phenylalanine, and has 17 residues. CDR3 DNA is the only sequence kept; it has 51 bases, read in frame from the first base. V has 6 bases trimmed and J has 4 bases trimmed; junction bases matching no gene number 12. CDR1 and CDR2, looked up from the germline V gene, are SNHLY and FYNNEI.

Specimen: PBMCs. This sequence was found in a male donor in good health and CMV-seronegative. The chain is encoded by TRBV2 joined to TRBJ1-2; TRBD1 aligns with 12 central bases. The DNA reads as follows: TGTGCCAGCAGGAAAGGGACAGGGGGCGCGGTTTTCTATGGCTACACCTTC. Its translation is CASRKGTGGAVFYGYTF.